This T cell receptor beta chain came from a study of OX40 agonist ivuxolimab in advanced cancers. CDR3 length equals 14 residues. The V end was cut by 0 bases, the J end by 4 bases, with 9 bases between. CDR1 is SGHTA and CDR2 is FQGTGA in the germline V gene. Only in-frame clones appear in the TCRdb table, and some are missing; sequencing was by immunoSEQ multiplex PCR. The sample holds under 80,000 clones, approximately 85% seen once. The origin of this receptor is an adult with an advanced solid tumor such as melanoma, head and neck, liver or kidney cancer. J is TRBJ1-1 and V is TRBV7-3, with a tentative D call TRBD1 (6 bases). This sample comprised CD4+ or CD8+ T cells sorted from blood, obtained in a trial of the OX40 agonist ivuxolimab. Written as DNA, the CDR3 is TGTGCCAGCAGCTTAACGGGGGCGGGCACTGAAGCTTTCTTT. Its translation: CASSLTGAGTEAFF.